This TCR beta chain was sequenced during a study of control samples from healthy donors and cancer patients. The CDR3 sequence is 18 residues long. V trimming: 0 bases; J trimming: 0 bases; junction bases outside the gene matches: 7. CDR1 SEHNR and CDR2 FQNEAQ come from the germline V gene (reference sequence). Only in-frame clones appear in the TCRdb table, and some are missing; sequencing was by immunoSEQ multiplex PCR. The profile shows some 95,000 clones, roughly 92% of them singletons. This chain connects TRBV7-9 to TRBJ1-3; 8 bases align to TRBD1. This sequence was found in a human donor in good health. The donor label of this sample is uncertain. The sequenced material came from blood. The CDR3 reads CASSLATTGANSGNTIYF. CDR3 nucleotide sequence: TGTGCCAGCAGCTTAGCAACGACAGGGGCCAACTCTGGAAACACCATATATTTT.